This is a list of T cell receptor beta chains from one sample in a study of blood T cell repertoires in COVID-19. Sequenced by immunoSEQ multiplex PCR; TCRdb stores in-frame clones only, minus some. The sample lists about 250,000 clones, 65% to 85% occurring once. Sequencing used PBMCs or T cells enriched from blood (not recorded which). All receptors derive from a man aged 50-59 years who had recovered from COVID-19. The CDR3 runs from the conserved cysteine through the conserved F or W. D genes are given only for firm matches. A clone size is listed for some rows: how often the clone was seen (once, few, many), or a class if it is expanded.

clone size	D gene	J gene	V gene	CDR3 DNA	CDR3 protein
.	.	TRBJ1-1	TRBV7-6	TGTGCCAGCAGCTTAGAAGCGGGCGGATCGTTGAACACTGAAGCTTTCTTT	CASSLEAGGSLNTEAFF
.	.	TRBJ2-3	TRBV6-5	TGTGCCAGCAGTATCCCGTCTAGCACAGATACGCAGTATTTT	CASSIPSSTDTQYF
.	.	TRBJ1-5	TRBV18	TGTGCCAGCTCACCACAGGGGCTCGATCAGCCCCAGCATTTT	CASSPQGLDQPQHF
.	TRBD1	TRBJ1-3	TRBV3-1/TRBV3-2	TGTGCCAGCGGACCACGGACAGGGTGGGGAAACACCATATATTTT	CASGPRTGWGNTIYF
.	.	TRBJ2-5	TRBV28	TGTGCCAGCAGTTTAACGAGGACCCAGTACTTC	CASSLTRTQYF
.	.	TRBJ1-3	TRBV7-2	TGTGCCAGCAGCCACAGGGAAGGTAGTGGAAACACCATATATTTT	CASSHREGSGNTIYF
.	.	TRBJ2-1	TRBV29-1	TGCAGCGCCTGGACTGGAACCTACAATGAGCAGTTCTTC	CSAWTGTYNEQFF
.	.	TRBJ2-3	TRBV6-4	TGTGCCAGCAGTGACCAGGGGAATACGCAGTATTTT	CASSDQGNTQYF
.	.	TRBJ2-3	TRBV6-2/TRBV6-3	TGTGCCAGCAGCGGGCCCCTCCCTTACACAGATACGCAGTATTTT	CASSGPLPYTDTQYF
.	.	TRBJ2-7	TRBV29-1	TGCAGCGTTGTTAGTACTAGCACCCAGTGGGGGACCTACGAGCAGTACTTC	CSVVSTSTQWGTYEQYF
.	TRBD2	TRBJ2-1	TRBV4-1	TGCGCCAGCAGCCAAATAGCGGGACTCACGGCCCACAATGAGCAGTTCTTC	CASSQIAGLTAHNEQFF
many	.	TRBJ2-1	TRBV5-1	TGCGCCAGCAGTCAGCGACCCTACTCCTACAATGAGCAGTTCTTC	CASSQRPYSYNEQFF
.	TRBD1	TRBJ1-6	TRBV28	TGTGCCAGCAGTCCACCAGGGGGCTCCTATAATTCACCCCTCCACTTT	CASSPPGGSYNSPLHF
.	TRBD1	TRBJ2-5	TRBV4-3	TGCGCCAGCAGCCAAGATTTTCGACAGGGGCGGGAGACCCAGTACTTC	CASSQDFRQGRETQYF
.	.	TRBJ1-6	TRBV27	TGTGCCAGCAGAGAAGACAGCCCCAATAATTCACCCCTCCACTTT	CASREDSPNNSPLHF
.	TRBD2	TRBJ2-7	TRBV27	TGTGCCAACAAGACTAGCGGGAGGGCCGCCCCTACCTACGAGCAGTACTTC	CANKTSGRAAPTYEQYF
.	.	TRBJ1-2	TRBV3-1/TRBV3-2	TGTGCCAGCAGCCAGACAGAGGCGGGGGGCTACACCTTC	CASSQTEAGGYTF
.	.	TRBJ2-4	TRBV12-5	TGTGCTAGTGGTTTGGGGGCAGGCATTCAGTACTTC	CASGLGAGIQYF
.	TRBD1	TRBJ2-7	TRBV28	TGTGCCAGCAGTTTAACTCCGGACAGGGGACTATACGAGCAGTACTTC	CASSLTPDRGLYEQYF
.	TRBD1	TRBJ1-5	TRBV28	TGTGCCAGCAGTCCAGCCGGGACAGGGGGTCAGCCCCAGCATTTT	CASSPAGTGGQPQHF
.	TRBD1	TRBJ1-4	TRBV27	TGTGCCAGCACCACGACAGGGGGCATGGCTAATGAAAAACTGTTTTTT	CASTTTGGMANEKLFF
.	.	TRBJ2-1	TRBV29-1	TGCAGCGTAAGCCCTAGCGCGTCCTACAATGAGCAGTTCTTC	CSVSPSASYNEQFF
.	TRBD1	TRBJ1-2	TRBV2	TGTGCCAGCAGTGAAGAGTACAGGGGTGGAAAGTACACCTTC	CASSEEYRGGKYTF
.	TRBD1	TRBJ1-5	TRBV7-2	TGTGCCAGCAGCCGGACAGGGACCAATCAGCCCCAGCATTTT	CASSRTGTNQPQHF
many	.	TRBJ1-2	TRBV9	TGTGCCAGCAGCGCAACCGACGTGGGGCATAACTATGGCTACACCTTC	CASSATDVGHNYGYTF
few	TRBD1	TRBJ1-5	TRBV5-6	TGTGCCAGCAGCCCCGGACAGGGGAGTCAGCCCCAGCATTTT	CASSPGQGSQPQHF
.	TRBD2	TRBJ2-7	TRBV4-1	TGCGCCAGCAGCCTAGCATTCGGGGGGAGCTCCTACGAGCAGTACTTC	CASSLAFGGSSYEQYF
.	.	TRBJ1-3	TRBV10-3	TGTGCCATCAGTGCTGGACAGAGTGGGGACACCATATATTTT	CAISAGQSGDTIYF